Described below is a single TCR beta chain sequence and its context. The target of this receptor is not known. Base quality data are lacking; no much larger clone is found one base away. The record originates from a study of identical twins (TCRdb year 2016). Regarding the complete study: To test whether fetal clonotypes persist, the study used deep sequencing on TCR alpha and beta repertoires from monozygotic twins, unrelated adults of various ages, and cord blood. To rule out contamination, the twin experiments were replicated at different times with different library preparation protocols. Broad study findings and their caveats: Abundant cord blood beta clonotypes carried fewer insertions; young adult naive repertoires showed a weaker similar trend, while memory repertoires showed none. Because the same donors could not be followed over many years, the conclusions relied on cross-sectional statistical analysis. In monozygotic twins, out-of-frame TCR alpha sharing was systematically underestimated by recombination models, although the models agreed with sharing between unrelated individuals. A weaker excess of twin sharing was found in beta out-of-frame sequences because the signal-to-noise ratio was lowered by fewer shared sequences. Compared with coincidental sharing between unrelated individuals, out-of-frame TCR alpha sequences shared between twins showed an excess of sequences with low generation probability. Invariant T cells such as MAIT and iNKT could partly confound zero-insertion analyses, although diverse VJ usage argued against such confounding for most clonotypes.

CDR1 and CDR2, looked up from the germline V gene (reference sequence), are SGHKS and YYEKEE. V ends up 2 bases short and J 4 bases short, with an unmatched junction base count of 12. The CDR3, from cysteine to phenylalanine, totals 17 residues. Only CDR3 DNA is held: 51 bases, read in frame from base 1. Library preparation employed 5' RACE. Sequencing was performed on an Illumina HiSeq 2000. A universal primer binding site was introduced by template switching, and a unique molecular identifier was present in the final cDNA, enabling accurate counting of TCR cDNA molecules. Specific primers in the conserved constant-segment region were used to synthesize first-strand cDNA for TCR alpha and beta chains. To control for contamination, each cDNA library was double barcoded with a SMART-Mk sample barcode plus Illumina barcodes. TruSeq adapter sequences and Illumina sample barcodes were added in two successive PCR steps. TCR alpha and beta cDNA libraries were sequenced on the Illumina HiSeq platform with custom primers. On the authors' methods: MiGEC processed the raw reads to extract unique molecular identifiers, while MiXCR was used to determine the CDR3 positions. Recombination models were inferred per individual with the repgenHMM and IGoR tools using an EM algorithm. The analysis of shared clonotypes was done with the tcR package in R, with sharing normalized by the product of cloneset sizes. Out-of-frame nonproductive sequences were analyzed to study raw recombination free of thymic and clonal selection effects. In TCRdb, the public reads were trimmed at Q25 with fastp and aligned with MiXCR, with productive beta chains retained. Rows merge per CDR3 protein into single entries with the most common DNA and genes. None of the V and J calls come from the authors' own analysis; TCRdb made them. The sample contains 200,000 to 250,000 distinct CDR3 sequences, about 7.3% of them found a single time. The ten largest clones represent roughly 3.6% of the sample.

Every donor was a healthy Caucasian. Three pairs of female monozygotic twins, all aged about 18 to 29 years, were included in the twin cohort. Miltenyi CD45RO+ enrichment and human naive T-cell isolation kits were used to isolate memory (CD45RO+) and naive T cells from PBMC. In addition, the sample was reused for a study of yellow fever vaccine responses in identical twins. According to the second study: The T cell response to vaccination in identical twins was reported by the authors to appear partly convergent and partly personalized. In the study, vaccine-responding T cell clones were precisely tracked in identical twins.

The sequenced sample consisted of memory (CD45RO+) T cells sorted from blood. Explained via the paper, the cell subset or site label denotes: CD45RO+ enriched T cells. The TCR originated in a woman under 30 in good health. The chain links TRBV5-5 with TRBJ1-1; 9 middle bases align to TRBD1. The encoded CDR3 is CASSLQGAGLWGTEAFF. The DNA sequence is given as TGTGCCAGCAGCTTACAGGGGGCAGGGCTCTGGGGCACTGAAGCTTTCTTT.